This T cell receptor beta chain was identified during a study of early T cells in non-severe SARS-CoV-2 infection. Looking at the study overall: Sequencing input comprised bulk RNA from unsorted whole blood; chain pairing was not available.

A few counts support this clonotype. Its antigen is not identified. Study-level results: The matching step, a VDJdb search, favored anti-spike CD8 responses and missed private and CD4 specificities.

Looked up from germline, CDR1 is SGHVS and CDR2 is FNYEAQ. This CDR3 comprises 13 residues. Between the trimmed V and J ends, which lost 5 bases and 4 bases, there was a span of 10 bases. Unique molecular identifiers were affixed to single, distinct cDNA molecules. TCRdb reprocessed the 5' RACE reads with MiXCR, giving one entry per CDR3 protein. The sample has some 77,000 distinct CDR3 sequences; more than 4% are singletons. This TCR derives from an adult who was a healthcare worker with PCR-confirmed SARS-CoV-2 infection or an uninfected control (not recorded which). The gene calls are TRBV7-6 and TRBJ2-3; D not resolved. The input for sequencing was whole blood, taken at baseline. CDR3 in amino acids: CASSRLYADTQYF. DNA for the CDR3: TGTGCCAGCAGCCGGCTCTACGCAGATACGCAGTATTTT.